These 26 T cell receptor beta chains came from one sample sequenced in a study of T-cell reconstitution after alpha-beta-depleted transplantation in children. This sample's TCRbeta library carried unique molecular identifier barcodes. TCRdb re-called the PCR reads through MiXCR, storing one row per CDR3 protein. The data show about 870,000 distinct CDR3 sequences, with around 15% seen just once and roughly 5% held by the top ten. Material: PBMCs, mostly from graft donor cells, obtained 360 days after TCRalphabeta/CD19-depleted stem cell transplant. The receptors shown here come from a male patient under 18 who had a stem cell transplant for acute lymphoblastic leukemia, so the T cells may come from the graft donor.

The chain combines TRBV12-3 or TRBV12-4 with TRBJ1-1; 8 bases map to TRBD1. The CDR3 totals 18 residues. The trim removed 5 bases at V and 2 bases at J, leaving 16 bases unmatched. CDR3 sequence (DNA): TGTGCCAGCAGTCTTAGGGGGTGGACAGGGAGGCTTAACACTGAAGCTTTCTTT. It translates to CASSLRGWTGRLNTEAFF.

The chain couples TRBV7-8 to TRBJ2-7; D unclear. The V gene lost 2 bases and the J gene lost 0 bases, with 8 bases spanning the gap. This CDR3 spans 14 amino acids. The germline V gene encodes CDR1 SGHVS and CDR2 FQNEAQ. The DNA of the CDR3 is TGTGCCAGCAGCTTAACCGACCACTCCTACGAGCAGTACTTC. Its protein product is CASSLTDHSYEQYF.

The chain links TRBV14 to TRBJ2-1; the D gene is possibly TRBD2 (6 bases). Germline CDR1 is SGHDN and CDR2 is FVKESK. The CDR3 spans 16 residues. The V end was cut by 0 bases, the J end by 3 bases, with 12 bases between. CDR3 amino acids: CASSQDRRGRYNEQFF. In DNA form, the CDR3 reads TGTGCCAGCAGCCAAGATCGGCGGGGCCGCTACAATGAGCAGTTCTTC. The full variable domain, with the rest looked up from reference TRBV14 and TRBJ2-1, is EAGVTQFPSHSVIEKGQTVTLRCDPISGHDNLYWYRRVMGKEIKFLLHFVKESKQDESGMPNNRFLAERTGGTYSTLKVQPAELEDSGVYFCASSQDRRGRYNEQFFGPGTRLTVL.

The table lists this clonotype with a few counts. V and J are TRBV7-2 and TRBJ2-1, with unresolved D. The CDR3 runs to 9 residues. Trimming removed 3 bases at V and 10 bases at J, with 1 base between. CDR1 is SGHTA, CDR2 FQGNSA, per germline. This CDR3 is CASSLEQFF. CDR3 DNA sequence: TGTGCCAGCAGCTTGGAGCAGTTCTTC.

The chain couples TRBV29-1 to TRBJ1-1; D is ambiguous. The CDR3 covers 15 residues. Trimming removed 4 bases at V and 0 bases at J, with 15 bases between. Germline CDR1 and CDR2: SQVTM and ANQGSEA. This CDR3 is CSVGGQDPVNTEAFF. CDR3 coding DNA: TGCAGCGTTGGTGGGCAGGACCCTGTGAACACTGAAGCTTTCTTT.

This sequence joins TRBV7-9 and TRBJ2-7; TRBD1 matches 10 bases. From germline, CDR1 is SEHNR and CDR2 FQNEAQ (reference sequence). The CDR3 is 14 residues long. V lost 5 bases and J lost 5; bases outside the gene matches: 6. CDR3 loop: CASSRGTGVDEQYF. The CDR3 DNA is TGTGCCAGCAGCCGCGGGACAGGGGTGGACGAGCAGTACTTC. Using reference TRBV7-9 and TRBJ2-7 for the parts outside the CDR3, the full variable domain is DTGVSQNPRHKITKRGQNVTFRCDPISEHNRLYWYRQTLGQGPEFLTYFQNEAQLEKSRLLSDRFSAERPKGSFSTLEIQRTEQGDSAMYLCASSRGTGVDEQYFGPGTRLTVT.

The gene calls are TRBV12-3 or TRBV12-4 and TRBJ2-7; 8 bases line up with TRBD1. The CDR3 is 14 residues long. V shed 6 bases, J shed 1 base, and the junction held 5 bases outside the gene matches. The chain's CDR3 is CASSRQGYSYEQYF. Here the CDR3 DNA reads TGTGCCAGCAGCCGACAGGGGTATTCCTACGAGCAGTACTTC.

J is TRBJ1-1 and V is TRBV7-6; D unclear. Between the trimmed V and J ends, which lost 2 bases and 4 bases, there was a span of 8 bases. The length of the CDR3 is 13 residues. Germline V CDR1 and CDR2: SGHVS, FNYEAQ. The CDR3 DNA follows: TGTGCCAGCAGCTTACTACAGAGCACTGAAGCTTTCTTT. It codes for CASSLLQSTEAFF.

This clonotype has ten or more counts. CDR3 in DNA: TGCGCCAGCAGCTTGGGACAGGGGATAACGTGGGAGCAGTACTTC. Its protein is CASSLGQGITWEQYF. The rearrangement links TRBV5-1 to TRBJ2-7; 8 nucleotides match TRBD1. The germline gives CDR1 SGHRS, CDR2 YFSETQ. The CDR3 length is 15 residues. V lost 0 bases and J lost 7; bases outside the gene matches: 9.

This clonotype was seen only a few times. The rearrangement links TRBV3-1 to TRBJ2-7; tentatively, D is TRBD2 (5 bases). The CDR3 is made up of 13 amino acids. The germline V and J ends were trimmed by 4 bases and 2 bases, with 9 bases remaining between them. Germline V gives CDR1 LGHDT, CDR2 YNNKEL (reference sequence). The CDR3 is CASSPGFTYEQYF. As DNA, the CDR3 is TGTGCCAGCAGCCCGGGATTTACCTACGAGCAGTACTTC.

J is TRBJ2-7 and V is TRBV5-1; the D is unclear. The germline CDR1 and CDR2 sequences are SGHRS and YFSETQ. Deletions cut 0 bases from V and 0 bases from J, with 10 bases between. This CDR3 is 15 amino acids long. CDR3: CASSLGTAYSYEQYF. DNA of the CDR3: TGCGCCAGCAGCTTGGGTACGGCTTACTCCTACGAGCAGTACTTC.

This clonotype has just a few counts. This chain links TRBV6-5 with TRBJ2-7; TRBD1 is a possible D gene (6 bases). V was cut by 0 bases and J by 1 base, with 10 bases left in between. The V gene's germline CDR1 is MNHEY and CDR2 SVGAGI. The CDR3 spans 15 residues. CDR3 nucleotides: TGTGCCAGCAGTTACTCTCCGACAGGTTCCTACGAGCAGTACTTC. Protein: CASSYSPTGSYEQYF.

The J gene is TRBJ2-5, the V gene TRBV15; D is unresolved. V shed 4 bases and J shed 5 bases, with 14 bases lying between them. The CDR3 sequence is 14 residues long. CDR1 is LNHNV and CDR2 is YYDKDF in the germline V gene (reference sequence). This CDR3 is CATSISRVGETQYF. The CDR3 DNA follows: TGTGCCACCAGCATTTCAAGGGTTGGGGAGACCCAGTACTTC. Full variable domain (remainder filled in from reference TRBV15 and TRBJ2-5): DAMVIQNPRYQVTQFGKPVTLSCSQTLNHNVMYWYQQKSSQAPKLLFHYYDKDFNNEADTPDNFQSRRPNTSFCFLDIRSPGLGDTAMYLCATSISRVGETQYFGPGTRLLVL.

This CDR3 is CASSLVQENSPLHF. In DNA, the CDR3 is TGCGCCAGCAGCTTGGTTCAGGAGAATTCACCCCTCCACTTT. This chain connects TRBV5-1 to TRBJ1-6, with no clear D. Germline assignment: CDR1 SGHRS and CDR2 YFSETQ. Deletions cut 0 bases from V and 7 bases from J, with 8 bases between. The CDR3 is 14 residues long.

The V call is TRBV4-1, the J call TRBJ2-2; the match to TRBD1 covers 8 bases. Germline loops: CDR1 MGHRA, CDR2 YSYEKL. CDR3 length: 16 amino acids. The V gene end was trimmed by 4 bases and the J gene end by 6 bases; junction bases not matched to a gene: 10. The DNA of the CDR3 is TGCGCCAGCAGCCCGGAAGGACAGGGTGGCGCCGGGGAGCTGTTTTTT. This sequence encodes CASSPEGQGGAGELFF.

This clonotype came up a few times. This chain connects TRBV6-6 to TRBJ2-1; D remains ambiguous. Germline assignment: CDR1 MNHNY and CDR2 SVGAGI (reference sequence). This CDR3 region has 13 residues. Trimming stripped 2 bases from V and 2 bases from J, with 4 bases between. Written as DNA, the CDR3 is TGTGCCAGCAGTTACGGGCCCTACAATGAGCAGTTCTTC. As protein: CASSYGPYNEQFF.

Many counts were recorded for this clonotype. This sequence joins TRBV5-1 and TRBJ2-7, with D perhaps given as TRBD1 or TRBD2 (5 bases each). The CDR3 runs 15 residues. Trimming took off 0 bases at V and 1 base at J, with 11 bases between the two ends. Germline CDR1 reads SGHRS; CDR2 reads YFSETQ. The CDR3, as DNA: TGCGCCAGCAGCTTGGCCGGGACGGAATCCTACGAGCAGTACTTC. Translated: CASSLAGTESYEQYF.

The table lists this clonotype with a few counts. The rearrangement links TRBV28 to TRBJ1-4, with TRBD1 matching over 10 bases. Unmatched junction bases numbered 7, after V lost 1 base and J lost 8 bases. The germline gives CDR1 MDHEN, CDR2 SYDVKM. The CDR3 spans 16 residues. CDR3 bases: TGTGCCAGCAGTTTATACCCCGGGACAGGGGTCGAAAAACTGTTTTTT. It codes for CASSLYPGTGVEKLFF.

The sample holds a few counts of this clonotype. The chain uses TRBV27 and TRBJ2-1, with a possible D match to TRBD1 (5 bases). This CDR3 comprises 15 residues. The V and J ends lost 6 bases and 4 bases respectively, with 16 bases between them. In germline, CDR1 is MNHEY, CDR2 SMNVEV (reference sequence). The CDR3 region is CASSWGGDLYNEQFF. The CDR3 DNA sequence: TGTGCCAGCAGCTGGGGCGGTGACCTATACAATGAGCAGTTCTTC.

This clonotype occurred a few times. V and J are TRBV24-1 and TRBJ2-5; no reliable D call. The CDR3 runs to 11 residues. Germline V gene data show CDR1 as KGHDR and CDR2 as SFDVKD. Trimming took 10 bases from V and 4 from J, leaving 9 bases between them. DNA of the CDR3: TGTGCCACGGAGTCGGGAGAGACCCAGTACTTC. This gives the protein CATESGETQYF.

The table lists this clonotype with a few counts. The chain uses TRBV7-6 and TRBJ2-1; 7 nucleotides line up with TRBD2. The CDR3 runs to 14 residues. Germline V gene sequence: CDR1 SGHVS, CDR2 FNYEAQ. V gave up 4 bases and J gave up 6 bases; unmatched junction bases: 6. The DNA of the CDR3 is TGTGCCAGCAGCTCCAGGGAGGGCCCCAATGAGCAGTTCTTC. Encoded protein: CASSSREGPNEQFF.

CDR3 loop: CASSLPDTRNTIYF. For the CDR3, the DNA is TGTGCCAGCAGCTTGCCCGATACCCGAAACACCATATATTTT. The genes are TRBV5-5 and TRBJ1-3; the D is unclear. Per the germline V gene, CDR1 is SGHKS and CDR2 is YYEKEE (reference sequence). Trimming cost V 1 base and J 5 bases, with 10 bases left between them. The CDR3 has 14 residues.

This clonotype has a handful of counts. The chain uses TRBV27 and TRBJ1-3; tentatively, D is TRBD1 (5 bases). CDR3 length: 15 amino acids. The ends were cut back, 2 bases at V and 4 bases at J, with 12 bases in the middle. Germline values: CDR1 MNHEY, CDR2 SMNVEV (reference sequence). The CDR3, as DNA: TGTGCCAGCAGTTTAAGGGCGGGGCCCGGAAACACCATATATTTT. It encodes CASSLRAGPGNTIYF.

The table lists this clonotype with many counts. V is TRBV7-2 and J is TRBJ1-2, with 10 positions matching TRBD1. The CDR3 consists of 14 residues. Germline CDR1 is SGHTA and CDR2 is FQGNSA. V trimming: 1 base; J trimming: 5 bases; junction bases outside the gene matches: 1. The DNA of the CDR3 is TGTGCCAGCAGCTTAGGGGACAGGGGTTATGGCTACACCTTC. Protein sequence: CASSLGDRGYGYTF.

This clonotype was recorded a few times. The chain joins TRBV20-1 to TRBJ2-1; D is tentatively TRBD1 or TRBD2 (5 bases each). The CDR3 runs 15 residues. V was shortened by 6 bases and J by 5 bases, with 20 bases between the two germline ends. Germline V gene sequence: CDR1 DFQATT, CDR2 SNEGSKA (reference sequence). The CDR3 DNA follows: TGCAGTGCGGATTCCCCCCACGGGGCCCACAATGAGCAGTTCTTC. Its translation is CSADSPHGAHNEQFF.

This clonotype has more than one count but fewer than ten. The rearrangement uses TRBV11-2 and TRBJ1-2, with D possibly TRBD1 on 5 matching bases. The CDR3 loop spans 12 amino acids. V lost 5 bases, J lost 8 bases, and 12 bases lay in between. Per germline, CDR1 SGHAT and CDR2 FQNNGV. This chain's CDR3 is CASSGQGSGYTF. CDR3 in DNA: TGTGCCAGCAGCGGTCAGGGTTCCGGCTACACCTTC.